This entry lists 12 T cell receptor beta chains sequenced from one sample in a study of T cell repertoires in cytomegalovirus infection. Each CDR3 protein gets one entry after TCRdb re-called the reads with MiXCR. The data show just over 450,000 distinct CDR3 sequences, about 39% seen once. Their antigen targets remain unknown. The input for sequencing was cultured PBMCs, taken from culture after CMV antigen stimulation. These receptors were collected from a human donor in good health (CMV status not recorded). Some clones in this sample may be carry-over from other donors' samples.

V gene TRBV11-2 combines with J gene TRBJ1-4; no definite D call. The germline V gene has CDR1 SGHAT and CDR2 FQNNGV. The CDR3 is 17 amino acids. The V end lost 4 bases, the J end lost 0 bases, and 15 bases lay between the germline ends. CDR3 in DNA: TGTGCCAGCAGCTCGTGGCCTCTAAGGACAACTAATGAAAAACTGTTTTTT. Translated, it gives CASSSWPLRTTNEKLFF.

V usage is TRBV7-9 and J usage is TRBJ2-1, with 10 bases matching TRBD2. In germline, CDR1 is SEHNR, CDR2 FQNEAQ (reference sequence). J gave up 6 bases and V 7 bases, and 9 bases lay outside the gene matches. The CDR3 consists of 15 residues. The CDR3, as DNA: TGTGCCAGCATCCCTCGGGTAGCGGGAGGCAATGAGCAGTTCTTC. This encodes CASIPRVAGGNEQFF.

The chain uses TRBV6-6 and TRBJ2-1; 12 bases fit TRBD2. The V and J ends lost 6 bases and 12 bases, in that order; junction bases with no gene match: 18. The germline gives CDR1 MNHNY, CDR2 SVGAGI (reference sequence). This CDR3 contains 17 residues. The DNA of the CDR3 is TGTGCCAGCAGGGGAACTAGCGGGGGGCCCCCCTTTGCGGTGCAGTTCTTC. This encodes CASRGTSGGPPFAVQFF.

The rearrangement joins TRBV7-8 to TRBJ2-3; D could derive from TRBD1 or TRBD2 (6 bases each). Trimming pared 5 bases from V and 2 bases from J, leaving 17 bases between. This CDR3 has 16 residues. Germline CDR1 SGHVS, CDR2 FQNEAQ. CDR3 DNA: TGTGCCAGCAGCCGAGGGGGGTTGGTATTCACAGATACGCAGTATTTT. Protein: CASSRGGLVFTDTQYF.

This clonotype appeared a few times. This rearrangement joins TRBV10-3 to TRBJ2-3; D remains ambiguous. V lost 3 bases and J 0 bases, leaving 7 bases between the germline ends. CDR1 and CDR2 from the germline V gene are ENHRY and SYGVKD. CDR3 size: 14 residues. CDR3 region: CAISDSVSTDTQYF. CDR3 in DNA: TGTGCCATCAGTGATTCCGTCAGCACAGATACGCAGTATTTT.

This clonotype was counted a few times. This sequence joins TRBV4-3 and TRBJ2-3, with TRBD2 matching 10 bases. This CDR3 is built from 16 residues. V dropped 0 bases and J dropped 3; count of bases not matched to a gene: 3. Germline assignment: CDR1 LGHNA and CDR2 YSLEER. CDR3 residues: CASSQDAAGGTDTQYF. Written as DNA, the CDR3 is TGCGCCAGCAGCCAAGATGCAGCGGGAGGGACAGATACGCAGTATTTT.

V usage is TRBV20-1 and J usage is TRBJ2-2, with D unresolved. This CDR3 region has 14 residues. V was shortened by 8 bases and J by 4 bases, with 17 bases between the two germline ends. The germline gives CDR1 DFQATT, CDR2 SNEGSKA (reference sequence). The CDR3 coding sequence is TGCAGTTCAGGACCGGTTGGTGGCACCGGGGAGCTGTTTTTT. Protein product: CSSGPVGGTGELFF.

This clonotype turned up a few times. The chain employs TRBV4-3 and TRBJ2-3; 10 bases map to TRBD2. The CDR3 runs to 17 residues. V was clipped by 4 bases and J by 2 bases; unmatched bases: 9. The germline CDR1 and CDR2 sequences are LGHNA and YSLEER. CDR3 sequence: CASSPTGTSVYTDTQYF. For the CDR3, the DNA is TGCGCCAGCAGCCCCACCGGGACTAGCGTTTACACAGATACGCAGTATTTT.

The chain couples TRBV7-2 to TRBJ2-5; 8 positions agree with TRBD1. V shed 3 bases, J shed 5 bases, and the junction held 14 bases outside the gene matches. Germline values: CDR1 SGHTA, CDR2 FQGNSA. This CDR3 is built from 17 residues. In DNA form, the CDR3 reads TGTGCCAGCAGCTTGGATTGGGGTGACAGGGGCGGGGAGACCCAGTACTTC. This sequence encodes CASSLDWGDRGGETQYF.

The V and J genes are TRBV15 and TRBJ2-1; 7 nucleotides match TRBD2. There are 17 residues in the CDR3. CDR1 and CDR2 (germline): LNHNV, YYDKDF (reference sequence). With 1 base clipped from V and 4 bases from J, the junction kept 10 bases outside the gene matches. CDR3 loop: CATSRGLGSGIYNEQFF. CDR3 nucleotide sequence: TGTGCCACCAGCAGAGGCTTGGGCAGCGGGATTTACAATGAGCAGTTCTTC.

In its sample, this clonotype was seen a few times. The V call is TRBV12-3 or TRBV12-4, the J call TRBJ2-2, with TRBD2 matching over 9 bases. The CDR3 is 18 residues long. After removal of 2 bases from V and 2 bases from J, the junction contained 9 bases not matched to a gene. Here the CDR3 reads CASSLSFRGRANTGELFF. CDR3 DNA: TGTGCCAGCAGTTTAAGTTTTCGCGGGAGGGCTAACACCGGGGAGCTGTTTTTT.

The V call is TRBV6-6, the J call TRBJ2-1; 9 nucleotides line up with TRBD2. V lost 0 bases, J lost 0 bases, and 15 bases stayed unmatched. The CDR3 covers 21 residues. Germline V gives CDR1 MNHNY, CDR2 SVGAGI (reference sequence). The CDR3 is CASSYSIDIGLAKSSYNEQFF. In DNA, the CDR3 is TGTGCCAGCAGTTACTCGATTGATATTGGACTAGCGAAGAGCTCCTACAATGAGCAGTTCTTC.